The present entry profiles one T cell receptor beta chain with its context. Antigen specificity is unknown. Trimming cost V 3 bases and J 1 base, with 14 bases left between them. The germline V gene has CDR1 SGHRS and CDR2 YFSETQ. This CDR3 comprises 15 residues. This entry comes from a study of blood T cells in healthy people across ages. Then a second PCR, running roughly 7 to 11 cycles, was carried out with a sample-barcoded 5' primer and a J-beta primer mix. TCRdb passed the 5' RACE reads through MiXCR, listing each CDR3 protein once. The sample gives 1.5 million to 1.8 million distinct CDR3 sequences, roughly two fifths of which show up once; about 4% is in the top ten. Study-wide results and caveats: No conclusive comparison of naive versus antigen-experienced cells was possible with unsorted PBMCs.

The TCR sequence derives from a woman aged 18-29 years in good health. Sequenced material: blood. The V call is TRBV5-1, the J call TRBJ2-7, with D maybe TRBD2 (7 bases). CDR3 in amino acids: CASSSYRDYSYEQYF. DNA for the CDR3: TGCGCCAGCAGCTCCTACAGGGACTATTCCTACGAGCAGTACTTC.